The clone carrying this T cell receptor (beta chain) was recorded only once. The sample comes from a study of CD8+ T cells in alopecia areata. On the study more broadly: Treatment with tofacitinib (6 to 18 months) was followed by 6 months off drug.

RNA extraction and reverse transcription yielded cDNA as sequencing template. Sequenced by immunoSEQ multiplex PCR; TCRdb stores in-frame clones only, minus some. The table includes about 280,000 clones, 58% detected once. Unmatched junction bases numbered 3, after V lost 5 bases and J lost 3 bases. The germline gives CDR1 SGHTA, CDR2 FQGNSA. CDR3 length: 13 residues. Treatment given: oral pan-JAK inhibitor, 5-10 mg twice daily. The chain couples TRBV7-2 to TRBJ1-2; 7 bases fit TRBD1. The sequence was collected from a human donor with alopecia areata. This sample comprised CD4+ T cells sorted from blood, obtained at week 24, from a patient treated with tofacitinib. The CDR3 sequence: CASSLTGDYGYTF. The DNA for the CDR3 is TGTGCCAGCAGCCTAACAGGGGACTATGGCTACACCTTC. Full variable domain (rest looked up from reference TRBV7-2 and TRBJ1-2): GAGVSQSPSNKVTEKGKDVELRCDPISGHTALYWYRQSLGQGLEFLIYFQGNSAPDKSGLPSDRFSAERTGGSVSTLTIQRTQQEDSAVYLCASSLTGDYGYTFGSGTRLTVV.